A selection of T cell receptor beta chains follows, all from one sample in a study of blood T cell repertoires in COVID-19. TCRdb's copy holds only in-frame clones and misses some; the assay was immunoSEQ multiplex PCR. Of 85,000 to 120,000 clones listed, over 85% were seen once; the top ten hold approximately 2%. The sample taken for sequencing was peripheral blood. Receptors originate from a woman aged 50 to 60 with COVID-19, enrolled during active disease. The CDR3 runs from the conserved cysteine through the conserved F or W. A D gene is named only where the DNA matches it firmly. Rows may omit the clone size; those that give it use once, few, many or a size class.

j_gene: TRBJ1-2
d_gene: TRBD1
abundance: .
v_gene: TRBV3-1/TRBV3-2
CDR3nt: TGTGCCAGCAGCCAAGTCCCGGGACAGGGGGACCCGGAGAACTATGGCTACACCTTC
CDR3aa: CASSQVPGQGDPENYGYTF

j_gene: TRBJ2-6
d_gene: .
abundance: .
v_gene: TRBV5-5
CDR3nt: TGTGCCAGCACCCCCCGGACAGCCCACTCTGGGGCCAACGTCCTGACTTTC
CDR3aa: CASTPRTAHSGANVLTF

j_gene: TRBJ1-6
d_gene: .
abundance: .
v_gene: TRBV5-1
CDR3nt: TGCGCCAGCAGCTTGTTCTGGCTCGACAGCTCCTATAATTCACCCCTCCACTTT
CDR3aa: CASSLFWLDSSYNSPLHF

j_gene: TRBJ2-6
d_gene: .
abundance: .
v_gene: TRBV20-1
CDR3nt: TGCAGTGCCAGTCCTTACACGGGGGCCAACGTCCTGACTTTC
CDR3aa: CSASPYTGANVLTF

j_gene: TRBJ1-2
d_gene: TRBD1
abundance: .
v_gene: TRBV28
CDR3nt: TGTGCCAGCAGTTTTCGGGACAGGGGATCCTATGGCTACACCTTC
CDR3aa: CASSFRDRGSYGYTF

j_gene: TRBJ1-5
d_gene: .
abundance: few
v_gene: TRBV6-2/TRBV6-3
CDR3nt: TGTGCCAGCAGTTACGGTACGGGGAATAATCAGCCCCAGCATTTT
CDR3aa: CASSYGTGNNQPQHF

j_gene: TRBJ2-5
d_gene: TRBD2
abundance: .
v_gene: TRBV3-1/TRBV3-2
CDR3nt: TGTGCCAGCAGCCCTCGAGGGACTAGCGGAGAGACCCAGTACTTC
CDR3aa: CASSPRGTSGETQYF

j_gene: TRBJ2-7
d_gene: .
abundance: .
v_gene: TRBV7-9
CDR3nt: TGTGCCAGCAGCCCCCGGACAGCCTTTTACGAGCAGTACTTC
CDR3aa: CASSPRTAFYEQYF

j_gene: TRBJ2-5
d_gene: TRBD2
abundance: .
v_gene: TRBV10-3
CDR3nt: TGTGCCATCAGTGAGCGGAGTAGCGGGGCCCAAGAGACCCAGTACTTC
CDR3aa: CAISERSSGAQETQYF

j_gene: TRBJ2-1
d_gene: .
abundance: .
v_gene: TRBV7-8
CDR3nt: TGTGCCAGCAGCCCCAGAAGGGGGTTTTCTAGGGGGGGCGGCTACAATGAGCAGTTCTTC
CDR3aa: CASSPRRGFSRGGGYNEQFF

j_gene: TRBJ2-1
d_gene: .
abundance: .
v_gene: TRBV9
CDR3nt: TGTGCCAGCAGCGTAATAACCGGCGCGGGGGCTTCCTACAATGAGCAGTTCTTC
CDR3aa: CASSVITGAGASYNEQFF

j_gene: TRBJ1-5
d_gene: .
abundance: once
v_gene: TRBV19
CDR3nt: TGTGCCAGTACCCGGGGGGTAGGGGAAGGTCCCCAGCATTTT
CDR3aa: CASTRGVGEGPQHF

j_gene: TRBJ1-6
d_gene: TRBD1
abundance: .
v_gene: TRBV19
CDR3nt: TGTGCCAGTAGCCAGGACAGGGAGAATTCACCCCTCCACTTT
CDR3aa: CASSQDRENSPLHF

j_gene: TRBJ2-3
d_gene: .
abundance: .
v_gene: TRBV20-1
CDR3nt: TGCAGTGCTAGACGGGGGGATACGCAGTATTTT
CDR3aa: CSARRGDTQYF

j_gene: TRBJ2-1
d_gene: TRBD1
abundance: .
v_gene: TRBV5-5
CDR3nt: TGTGCCAGCAGCTCACAGGGGAATGAGCAGTTCTTC
CDR3aa: CASSSQGNEQFF

j_gene: TRBJ1-5
d_gene: .
abundance: .
v_gene: TRBV30
CDR3nt: TGTGCCTGGAGTGCCTCCGGGAGTTTCAATCAGCCCCAGCATTTT
CDR3aa: CAWSASGSFNQPQHF

j_gene: TRBJ1-1
d_gene: .
abundance: .
v_gene: TRBV19
CDR3nt: TGTGCCAGTATGGACGGAGGGTTGGGGACTGAAGCTTTCTTT
CDR3aa: CASMDGGLGTEAFF

j_gene: TRBJ1-5
d_gene: TRBD1
abundance: .
v_gene: TRBV5-8
CDR3nt: TGTGCCAGCAGCCCCCGGGACAGGGGGCTAAATCAGCCCCAGCATTTT
CDR3aa: CASSPRDRGLNQPQHF

j_gene: TRBJ1-6
d_gene: .
abundance: .
v_gene: TRBV28
CDR3nt: TGTGCCAGCAGTTTCAGGGTGGATAATTCACCCCTCCACTTT
CDR3aa: CASSFRVDNSPLHF

j_gene: TRBJ1-1
d_gene: TRBD1
abundance: .
v_gene: TRBV19
CDR3nt: TGTGCCAGTAGTACCCAGGGGGCGCTGGACACTGAAGCTTTCTTT
CDR3aa: CASSTQGALDTEAFF

j_gene: TRBJ1-2
d_gene: .
abundance: once
v_gene: TRBV2
CDR3nt: TGTGCCAGCAAACTAGGGGGAGACTATGGCTACACCTTC
CDR3aa: CASKLGGDYGYTF

j_gene: TRBJ1-4
d_gene: .
abundance: .
v_gene: TRBV12-3/TRBV12-4
CDR3nt: TGTGCCAGCAGTTTAGGGACAAATGAAAAACTGTTTTTT
CDR3aa: CASSLGTNEKLFF

j_gene: TRBJ1-1
d_gene: .
abundance: .
v_gene: TRBV5-5
CDR3nt: TGTGCCAGCAGCTGGGGTGATCGGGGGTACACTGAAGCTTTCTTT
CDR3aa: CASSWGDRGYTEAFF

j_gene: TRBJ2-3
d_gene: TRBD2
abundance: .
v_gene: TRBV5-1
CDR3nt: TGCGCCAGCAGCTTGGTACCGGGACTAGATACAGATACGCAGTATTTT
CDR3aa: CASSLVPGLDTDTQYF

j_gene: TRBJ2-5
d_gene: .
abundance: .
v_gene: TRBV3-1/TRBV3-2
CDR3nt: TGTGCCAGCAGCCAAGCGGCGGGGATCGGGGAGACCCAGTACTTC
CDR3aa: CASSQAAGIGETQYF

j_gene: TRBJ1-5
d_gene: TRBD1
abundance: .
v_gene: TRBV27
CDR3nt: TGTGCCAGCTGGGACAGTCCAAATCAGCCCCAGCATTTT
CDR3aa: CASWDSPNQPQHF

j_gene: TRBJ1-6
d_gene: .
abundance: once
v_gene: TRBV28
CDR3nt: TGTGCCAGCAGTTTTGTGAGGGTATCACCCCTCCACTTT
CDR3aa: CASSFVRVSPLHF

j_gene: TRBJ1-1
d_gene: .
abundance: .
v_gene: TRBV3-1/TRBV3-2
CDR3nt: TGTGCCAGCAGCCAAGGGACAATGAACACTGAAGCTTTCTTT
CDR3aa: CASSQGTMNTEAFF

j_gene: TRBJ2-2
d_gene: .
abundance: .
v_gene: TRBV9
CDR3nt: TGTGCCAGCAGCGTAAACAACGGGGAGCTGTTTTTT
CDR3aa: CASSVNNGELFF

j_gene: TRBJ1-4
d_gene: .
abundance: .
v_gene: TRBV21-1
CDR3nt: TGTGCCAGCAGCTTTCCGACAGGGGATGAAAAACTGTTTTTT
CDR3aa: CASSFPTGDEKLFF

j_gene: TRBJ1-2
d_gene: TRBD1
abundance: few
v_gene: TRBV29-1
CDR3nt: TGCAGCGTAGAAGGACAGGGGATTAGCGGCTACACCTTC
CDR3aa: CSVEGQGISGYTF

j_gene: TRBJ2-6
d_gene: TRBD1
abundance: .
v_gene: TRBV24-1
CDR3nt: TGTGCCACACAGGGGGCGGAATCTGGGGCCAACGTCCTGACTTTC
CDR3aa: CATQGAESGANVLTF

j_gene: TRBJ1-5
d_gene: .
abundance: .
v_gene: TRBV3-1/TRBV3-2
CDR3nt: TGTGCCAGCAGCCAAGAAGGAGGACCGGGGAGGTACCAGCCCCAGCATTTT
CDR3aa: CASSQEGGPGRYQPQHF

j_gene: TRBJ2-7
d_gene: .
abundance: .
v_gene: TRBV2
CDR3nt: TGTGCCAGCATGGGGCGTTACGAGCAGTACTTC
CDR3aa: CASMGRYEQYF

j_gene: TRBJ1-1
d_gene: .
abundance: .
v_gene: TRBV5-1
CDR3nt: TGCGCCAGCAGCTTGGGGGATCACAGGGTCTCTGAAGCTTTCTTT
CDR3aa: CASSLGDHRVSEAFF

j_gene: TRBJ2-5
d_gene: .
abundance: .
v_gene: TRBV11-2
CDR3nt: TGTGCCAGCAGCCTCCGAACGGGGGTTTTCCAAGAGACCCAGTACTTC
CDR3aa: CASSLRTGVFQETQYF

j_gene: TRBJ1-1
d_gene: .
abundance: .
v_gene: TRBV3-1/TRBV3-2
CDR3nt: TGTGCCAGCAGCCGTTTTCATCAGGTCGACACTGAAGCTTTCTTT
CDR3aa: CASSRFHQVDTEAFF

j_gene: TRBJ2-3
d_gene: .
abundance: .
v_gene: TRBV20-1
CDR3nt: TGCAGACCGGGACTCGATACGCAGTATTTT
CDR3aa: CRPGLDTQYF

j_gene: TRBJ1-5
d_gene: .
abundance: .
v_gene: TRBV12-3/TRBV12-4
CDR3nt: TGTGCCAGCAGCCCTACCTTCAATCAGCCCCAGCATTTT
CDR3aa: CASSPTFNQPQHF

j_gene: TRBJ1-1
d_gene: .
abundance: .
v_gene: TRBV18
CDR3nt: TGTGCCAGCTCTCCGAGCTTTGACACTGAAGCTTTCTTT
CDR3aa: CASSPSFDTEAFF

j_gene: TRBJ2-7
d_gene: .
abundance: .
v_gene: TRBV19
CDR3nt: TGTGCCAGTAGTATAAGGACAGACTACGAGCAGTACTTC
CDR3aa: CASSIRTDYEQYF

j_gene: TRBJ1-5
d_gene: .
abundance: .
v_gene: TRBV4-3
CDR3nt: TGCGCCAGCAGCCAAGACCAGGGGTTACAGCCCCAGCATTTT
CDR3aa: CASSQDQGLQPQHF

j_gene: TRBJ1-5
d_gene: .
abundance: .
v_gene: TRBV27
CDR3nt: TGTGCCAGCAGTTTAGGGGCTAGAAGGGGGCCCCAGCATTTT
CDR3aa: CASSLGARRGPQHF

j_gene: TRBJ1-2
d_gene: TRBD1
abundance: .
v_gene: TRBV2
CDR3nt: TGTGCCAGCAGTGGACTGACAGGGGTAAACTATGGCTACACCTTC
CDR3aa: CASSGLTGVNYGYTF

j_gene: TRBJ1-1
d_gene: .
abundance: .
v_gene: TRBV3-1/TRBV3-2
CDR3nt: TGTGCCAGCAGCCCGAGAGCACTGACAGGCCTGAACACTGAAGCTTTCTTT
CDR3aa: CASSPRALTGLNTEAFF

j_gene: TRBJ1-5
d_gene: .
abundance: .
v_gene: TRBV3-1/TRBV3-2
CDR3nt: TGTGCCAGCAGCCGATCTGGGGCCGGGCAGCCCCAGCATTTT
CDR3aa: CASSRSGAGQPQHF

j_gene: TRBJ1-1
d_gene: .
abundance: .
v_gene: TRBV10-2
CDR3nt: TGCGCCAGCAGTGAAGGCAGAGGGATGGTCCGGAGGACTGAAGCTTTCTTT
CDR3aa: CASSEGRGMVRRTEAFF

j_gene: TRBJ1-1
d_gene: .
abundance: .
v_gene: TRBV21-1
CDR3nt: TGTGCCAGCAGCAAAGGGGGCAGACTCAACACTGAAGCTTTCTTT
CDR3aa: CASSKGGRLNTEAFF

j_gene: TRBJ1-2
d_gene: TRBD1
abundance: .
v_gene: TRBV2
CDR3nt: TGTGCCAGCAGTCGGGACAGGGGGCGCGTTGGCTACACCTTC
CDR3aa: CASSRDRGRVGYTF

j_gene: TRBJ2-1
d_gene: .
abundance: .
v_gene: TRBV19
CDR3nt: TGTGCCAGTAGTATGCGAGGAGCGGGCCTCAATGAGCAGTTCTTC
CDR3aa: CASSMRGAGLNEQFF